A single sample gave rise to the 18 T cell receptor beta chains below, sequenced in a study of shared clonotypes between healthy human individuals. The repertoire was sequenced with immunoSEQ multiplex PCR; TCRdb's copy has only in-frame clones and lacks some. The top ten clones hold 0.36% of a sample with around 2.5 million clones, 80% to 95% of them seen once. Sequencing input: naive CD4+ T cells from PBMCs. Subset specified: CD45RA+ positively selected. The origin of the receptors is a man aged 18 to 30 in good health. Some clones in this sample may be carry-over from other donors' samples.

Regarding this clone: Other nucleotide sequences in the sample specify the same CDR3. J is TRBJ2-1 and V is TRBV5-1; the D is unclear. This CDR3 comprises 15 residues. The germline V gene has CDR1 SGHRS and CDR2 YFSETQ. Trimming took 0 bases from V and 0 from J, leaving 7 bases between them. In nucleotides, the CDR3 is TGCGCCAGCAGCTTGGACGGTAGCTCCTACAATGAGCAGTTCTTC. Translation: CASSLDGSSYNEQFF.

Concerning this clone: Other nucleotide sequences from this sample produce the same CDR3. This chain links TRBV5-1 with TRBJ2-1; 7 positions agree with TRBD1. CDR3 size: 14 residues. Germline V lookup: CDR1 SGHRS, CDR2 YFSETQ. The V and J ends lost 0 bases and 4 bases, in that order; junction bases with no gene match: 1. The CDR3 sequence: CASSLDRGYNEQFF. DNA of the CDR3: TGCGCCAGCAGCTTGGACAGGGGATACAATGAGCAGTTCTTC. The variable domain in full, completed from reference TRBV5-1 and TRBJ2-1, reads KAGVTQTPRYLIKTRGQQVTLSCSPISGHRSVSWYQQTPGQGLQFLFEYFSETQRNKGNFPGRFSGRQFSNSRSEMNVSTLELGDSALYLCASSLDRGYNEQFFGPGTRLTVL.

This rearrangement joins TRBV28 to TRBJ2-6, with 8 bases aligning to TRBD1. The V segment lost 8 bases and the J segment 0 bases; nucleotides outside the gene matches: 6. Germline lookup yields CDR1 MDHEN and CDR2 SYDVKM. The length of the CDR3 is 16 residues. The DNA for the CDR3 is TGTGCCAGCGGTGGACAGGGTTACTCTGGGGCCAACGTCCTGACTTTC. It specifies CASGGQGYSGANVLTF.

The chain joins TRBV27 to TRBJ2-7, with D maybe TRBD1 (6 bases). Germline values: CDR1 MNHEY, CDR2 SMNVEV (reference sequence). V lost 4 bases and J 1 base, leaving 23 bases between the germline ends. The CDR3 is 18 amino acids. The CDR3 region has the DNA TGTGCCAGCAGTTCGCATCAATCCAGGGGCCGCTCTTCCTACGAGCAGTACTTC. Translation gives CASSSHQSRGRSSYEQYF.

The chain uses TRBV28 and TRBJ1-4; D might be TRBD1 (5 bases). CDR3 size: 14 residues. The ends were cut back, 8 bases at V and 7 bases at J, with 17 bases in the middle. Germline CDR1 and CDR2: MDHEN and SYDVKM. This CDR3 reads CASFPGRGGEKLFF. CDR3 sequence (DNA): TGTGCCAGCTTCCCAGGGCGGGGGGGTGAAAAACTGTTTTTT.

The CDR3 DNA follows: TGCAGCCCTAGTCCCGGCTACACCTTC. Its protein is CSPSPGYTF. The chain recombines TRBV29-1 with TRBJ1-2; D unresolved. The CDR3 runs 9 residues. Trimming left V 8 bases short and J 8 bases short, with 9 bases between. Looked up from germline, CDR1 is SQVTM and CDR2 is ANQGSEA.

The chain uses TRBV5-6 and TRBJ1-1; D is perhaps TRBD1 (5 bases). The CDR3 consists of 14 residues. Germline values: CDR1 SGHDT, CDR2 YYEEEE. V lost 4 bases and J 1 base, leaving 11 bases between the germline ends. The CDR3 coding sequence is TGTGCCAGCAGCCACGACACAGGGAACACTGAAGCTTTCTTT. This sequence encodes CASSHDTGNTEAFF.

This clone was seen once. This chain links TRBV11-2 with TRBJ1-1; weak D call: TRBD1 (5 bases). In germline, CDR1 is SGHAT, CDR2 FQNNGV. Trimming took off 3 bases at V and 3 bases at J, with 17 bases between the two ends. There are 16 residues in the CDR3. CDR3 protein: CASSLRTGREYTEAFF. CDR3 nucleotide sequence: TGTGCCAGCAGCTTGAGGACGGGGCGAGAGTACACTGAAGCTTTCTTT.

V usage is TRBV4-1 and J usage is TRBJ1-4, with D uncertain. Germline V lookup: CDR1 MGHRA, CDR2 YSYEKL. The V end lost 1 base, the J end lost 10 bases, and 19 bases lay between the germline ends. This CDR3 spans 16 amino acids. CDR3 in amino acids: CASSQGSRLTGGKLFF. The CDR3 coding sequence is TGCGCCAGCAGCCAAGGGTCGAGATTAACGGGAGGAAAACTGTTTTTT.

The rearrangement links TRBV9 to TRBJ1-6; no reliable D call. The length of the CDR3 is 14 residues. V lost 3 bases, J lost 9 bases, and 13 bases lay in between. Germline CDR1 reads SGDLS; CDR2 reads YYNGEE. The CDR3 region is CASSADDVGSPLHF. DNA of the CDR3: TGTGCCAGCAGCGCCGATGACGTGGGTTCACCCCTCCACTTT.

The count of this clone is one. The chain is built from TRBV5-4 and TRBJ2-5; maybe TRBD1 (5 bases). The CDR3 extends over 14 amino acids. Trimming stripped 0 bases from V and 10 bases from J, with 16 bases between. Germline V CDR1 and CDR2: SGHNT, YYREEE (reference sequence). The CDR3 region has the DNA TGTGCCAGCAGCTTGGCGATGTCTCCCAGGGACCAGTACTTC. As protein: CASSLAMSPRDQYF.

This rearrangement joins TRBV6-1 to TRBJ2-7; TRBD2 aligns across 13 bases. Germline CDR1 and CDR2: MNHNS and SASEGT. The length of the CDR3 is 15 residues. The V and J ends lost 6 bases and 3 bases, in that order; junction bases with no gene match: 5. The CDR3 DNA sequence: TGTGCCAGCAGCGGACTAGCGGGAGTTGTCTACGAGCAGTACTTC. It yields the protein CASSGLAGVVYEQYF.

Concerning this clone itself: This specimen includes other DNA sequences encoding the same CDR3. The chain is built from TRBV5-4 and TRBJ1-3; unclear D gene. CDR3 length equals 14 residues. V lost 0 bases and J 1 base, leaving 5 bases between the germline ends. Germline CDR1 reads SGHNT; CDR2 reads YYREEE (reference sequence). Written as DNA, the CDR3 is TGTGCCAGCAGCTTGGGGAGTTCTGGAAACACCATATATTTT. As protein: CASSLGSSGNTIYF.

The gene calls are TRBV5-6 and TRBJ1-3; no firm D call. The CDR3 loop spans 15 amino acids. The V end lost 3 bases, the J end lost 0 bases, and 10 bases lay between the germline ends. The germline V gene encodes CDR1 SGHDT and CDR2 YYEEEE. The CDR3 protein is CASSSGIASGNTIYF. Here the CDR3 DNA reads TGTGCCAGCAGCTCGGGAATAGCCTCTGGAAACACCATATATTTT.

Note on this clone: Other DNA sequences in this sample translate to the same CDR3. V usage is TRBV28 and J usage is TRBJ2-7; the D is unclear. V lost 6 bases to trimming and J lost 2 bases, with 2 bases between them. The CDR3 loop spans 10 amino acids. Germline assignment: CDR1 MDHEN and CDR2 SYDVKM. CDR3 amino acids: CASSTYEQYF. The CDR3 nucleotides are TGTGCCAGCAGCACCTACGAGCAGTACTTC. The entire variable domain, with the rest obtained from reference TRBV28 and TRBJ2-7, is as follows: DVKVTQSSRYLVKRTGEKVFLECVQDMDHENMFWYRQDPGLGLRLIYFSYDVKMKEKGDIPEGYSVSREKKERFSLILESASTNQTSMYLCASSTYEQYFGPGTRLTVT.

The sample holds one count of this clone. V usage is TRBV28 and J usage is TRBJ2-7, with D possibly matching TRBD2 (6 bases). Germline V gene lookup returns CDR1 MDHEN and CDR2 SYDVKM. This CDR3 comprises 13 residues. V dropped 6 bases and J dropped 4 bases, with 13 bases sitting between them. The CDR3 sequence: CASRDGSRYEQYF. The CDR3 bases are TGTGCCAGCAGAGACGGGAGTAGGTACGAGCAGTACTTC.

To note about this clone: The junction departs from the called germline gene at one end, perhaps through a read error. The chain is built from TRBV30 and TRBJ2-7; 8 bases line up with TRBD1. The CDR3 covers 11 residues. The germline V gene encodes CDR1 GTSNPN and CDR2 SVGIG (reference sequence). The CDR3 DNA reads as TGTGCCTGGGAAACAGGGGACAGGCACCTCTTC. Amino acids: CAWETGDRHLF.

The chain has TRBV15 and TRBJ2-7; D not resolved. The CDR3 spans 12 residues. Germline CDR1 and CDR2: LNHNV and YYDKDF (reference sequence). The V and J ends lost 5 bases and 6 bases respectively, with 11 bases between them. The CDR3 is CATSYRRGEQYF. CDR3 nucleotides: TGTGCCACCAGCTACCGCCGAGGCGAGCAGTACTTC.